Below are 10 T cell receptor beta chains sequenced from a single sample in a study of blood T cell repertoires in COVID-19. TCRdb's copy holds only in-frame clones and misses some; the assay was immunoSEQ multiplex PCR. The sample includes 150,000 to 200,000 clones, about 80% of them seen just once. Input material: peripheral blood. The receptors shown here come from a human donor with acute or convalescent COVID-19. The donor label of this sample is uncertain.

This chain links TRBV19 with TRBJ1-4; no clear D. The germline V gene encodes CDR1 LNHDA and CDR2 SQIVND (reference sequence). V was trimmed by 7 bases and J by 6 bases, leaving 15 bases between them. This CDR3 has 14 amino acids. The CDR3 region is CASTPMENHEKLFF. CDR3 bases: TGTGCCAGTACCCCAATGGAGAACCATGAAAAACTGTTTTTT.

The chain links TRBV6-2 or TRBV6-3 to TRBJ2-4; 7 bases are a match to TRBD2. V gave up 5 bases and J gave up 5 bases; unmatched junction bases: 6. The CDR3 totals 14 residues. The germline V gene has CDR1 MNHEY and CDR2 SVGEGT. In nucleotides, the CDR3 is TGTGCCAGCAGTGAGGGAGGGATCCAAAACATTCAGTACTTC. Its protein is CASSEGGIQNIQYF.

The chain recombines TRBV27 with TRBJ1-5; possibly TRBD1 for D (6 bases). Looked up from germline, CDR1 is MNHEY and CDR2 is SMNVEV (reference sequence). Trimming left V 5 bases short and J 6 bases short, with 14 bases between. CDR3 length: 14 amino acids. The CDR3 coding sequence is TGTGCCAGCAGTAGTAACAGGGATTCTCAGCCCCAGCATTTT. Amino acids: CASSSNRDSQPQHF.

The chain recombines TRBV11-1 with TRBJ2-2, with TRBD1 matching over 8 bases. V was clipped by 4 bases and J by 7 bases; unmatched bases: 8. The CDR3 has 15 residues. Germline lookup yields CDR1 SGHAT and CDR2 FQDESV (reference sequence). CDR3 amino acids: CASSYRTGRIGELFF. In nucleotides, the CDR3 is TGTGCCAGCAGCTATCGGACAGGGAGAATCGGGGAGCTGTTTTTT.

The rearrangement uses TRBV19 and TRBJ1-5, with D maybe TRBD1 (5 bases). The V and J ends lost 4 bases and 5 bases respectively, with 6 bases between them. Germline CDR1 reads LNHDA; CDR2 reads SQIVND (reference sequence). This CDR3 has 12 amino acids. The DNA of the CDR3 is TGTGCCAGTAGTAGGGGCCATCAGCCCCAGCATTTT. Translated: CASSRGHQPQHF.

The rearrangement uses TRBV16 and TRBJ1-5, with a possible D match to TRBD1 (6 bases). V lost 4 bases and J 3 bases, leaving 10 bases between the germline ends. CDR3 length: 14 amino acids. Looked up from germline, CDR1 is KGHSY and CDR2 is FQNENV. The CDR3 loop reads CASSPQGFNQPQHF. The CDR3 DNA follows: TGTGCCAGCAGCCCACAGGGATTCAATCAGCCCCAGCATTTT.

The rearrangement links TRBV19 to TRBJ2-5; TRBD2 might be the D (5 bases). This CDR3 comprises 19 residues. Trimming took off 4 bases at V and 2 bases at J, with 26 bases between the two ends. Germline values: CDR1 LNHDA, CDR2 SQIVND (reference sequence). CDR3 DNA sequence: TGTGCCAGTAGTAGGCCTCCGGGCCGAAAAGGAGGTAGTCAAGAGACCCAGTACTTC. It translates to CASSRPPGRKGGSQETQYF.

V gene TRBV6-5 combines with J gene TRBJ2-2; the match to TRBD2 covers 7 bases. The length of the CDR3 is 14 residues. V lost 6 bases and J lost 0; bases outside the gene matches: 1. Germline V gene sequence: CDR1 MNHEY, CDR2 SVGAGI. CDR3 DNA: TGTGCCAGCAGAGGACTAGCGAACACCGGGGAGCTGTTTTTT. Protein: CASRGLANTGELFF.

J is TRBJ2-7 and V is TRBV5-1; 10 nucleotides align to TRBD2. The germline V gene has CDR1 SGHRS and CDR2 YFSETQ. Trimming cost V 1 base and J 4 bases; bases outside gene matches: 2. The CDR3 totals 14 residues. DNA for the CDR3: TGCGCCAGCAGCTTGACTAGCGGGGCGTACGAGCAGTACTTC. The encoded protein is CASSLTSGAYEQYF.

The V gene is TRBV6-5, the J gene TRBJ2-3; 7 bases agree with TRBD1. Per germline, CDR1 MNHEY and CDR2 SVGAGI. This CDR3 spans 15 amino acids. The J segment lost 4 bases and the V segment lost 6 bases, leaving 10 bases of the junction unmatched. The CDR3, as DNA: TGTGCCAGCAGCCAACCAGGGGGTAGGGCAGATACGCAGTATTTT. Amino acids: CASSQPGGRADTQYF.